This TCR beta chain appears in the sequencing data of a study of circulating CD8 cells and anti-PD-1 response in melanoma (dated by TCRdb to the early 2020s). General notes on the study: Patients received nivolumab intravenously at 3 mg/kg every 2 weeks. Of the 13 patients in the melanoma cohort, seven received anti-PD-1 as first-line therapy and six had prior targeted therapy or immunotherapy. Patients with complete or partial responses were counted as responders, while patients with stable or progressive disease (RECIST v1.1) were counted as non-responders. A total of 11 melanoma patients were included in the TCR repertoire analysis, 4 of them responders and 7 non-responders. On on-treatment samples, PD-1 was detected using a biotinylated anti-human IgG4 antibody.

What the research found in general, with its limitations: Because material was limited, experiments were generally done without replicates. Both treatment-naive and previously treated patients were included in the cohort, and this mixing was noted by the authors as something that could influence results. Repertoires were mostly private between subsets, with fewer than 7.5% of TRB clonotypes shared at M1, and the greatest sharing occurred between DPOS and TIGIT. Since no tumor material could be accessed, the researchers instead assessed tumor reactivity using peptide assays on expanded sorted subsets. The published TCR repertoire comparisons relied only on baseline and M1 samples from a small cohort that had few responders. The DNEG repertoire was the most diverse; PD-1 and DPOS showed similar, higher clonality, and TIGIT repertoires were the least diverse.

Relative to its sample, this clonotype is large (0.1 to 1%). It has no known antigen specificity. No base quality values were provided; no much bigger clone lies one nucleotide off. Instrument used: NextSeq 500. TCR libraries were prepared from about 15 ng of total RNA with the QIAseq Immune Repertoire RNA Library Kit, Human TCR Panel. TCR libraries were sequenced on an Illumina NextSeq with a Mid Output V2 kit, and asymmetric 261x41 paired-end reads were used. Each TCR library was diluted to 4 nM, pooled, denatured and loaded at about 1 pM. Concerning the study's data processing: The QIAGEN GeneGlobe Data Analysis Center was used to process TCR FASTQ files, and downstream analysis was done in R 3.5.2. Clonality was calculated as one minus Shannon entropy normalized by the log of the number of unique productive sequences. For each subset, Fisher exact tests at 5% FDR were used to find TRA or TRB clonotypes whose abundance differed between baseline and M1. Differentially abundant clonotypes were categorized as emerging, expanding, contracting or non-expanding/contracting. Repertoire overlap between patients was measured with Morisita's overlap index. TCRdb reprocessed the public reads (quality trimming at Q25 with fastp, clone calling with MiXCR) and kept in-frame beta chains. A single entry per CDR3 protein holds the most common genes and DNA from its merged rows. TCRdb assigned the V and J calls; the authors' analysis was not used. A total of some 120 distinct CDR3 sequences appear in this sample, about 17% of them only once. Over 60% of the sample is taken by the ten largest.

V lost 4 bases and J lost 8 bases; the stretch between them is 17 bases long. Taken from the germline V gene (reference sequence), the CDR1 and CDR2 loops are SEHNR and FQNEAQ. The CDR3 covers 15 residues, taking in both the cysteine and the phenylalanine. Just the 45-base CDR3 DNA is kept, in frame starting at base 1. Using a BD FACSAria II cell sorter, four subsets defined by PD-1 and/or TIGIT were sorted out of live CD3+CD8+TCRalphabeta+ cells. To characterize relevance to anti-PD-1 therapy response, circulating CD8 T cells were sorted into four subsets based on PD-1 and TIGIT expression. For every sorted CD8 T-cell subset, sequencing covered both the TCR alpha and the TCR beta chains. Peripheral blood was collected before the first anti-PD-1 injection, after two injections and after four injections. PBMCs were isolated immediately by Ficoll gradient centrifugation. Until use, PBMCs were cryopreserved in liquid nitrogen in RPMI containing approximately 20% FCS and about 10% DMSO. After thawing, PBMCs were stained with a viability dye plus antibodies against CD3, CD8alpha, TCRalphabeta, PD-1 and TIGIT. The RNeasy Kit was used to extract total RNA, and all samples had a RIN greater than 7.

Here the chain combines TRBV7-9 and TRBJ1-4, with TRBD1 tentatively as D gene (5 bases match). This clonotype was obtained from a human donor with melanoma. Sample: CD8+ T cells from PBMCs, taken at baseline or after one month of anti-PD-1 therapy (not recorded which). The sequenced DNA: TGTGCCAGCAGCTCCCCCCTAGTCAAGGGGGAAAAACTGTTTTTT. Its protein product is CASSSPLVKGEKLFF.